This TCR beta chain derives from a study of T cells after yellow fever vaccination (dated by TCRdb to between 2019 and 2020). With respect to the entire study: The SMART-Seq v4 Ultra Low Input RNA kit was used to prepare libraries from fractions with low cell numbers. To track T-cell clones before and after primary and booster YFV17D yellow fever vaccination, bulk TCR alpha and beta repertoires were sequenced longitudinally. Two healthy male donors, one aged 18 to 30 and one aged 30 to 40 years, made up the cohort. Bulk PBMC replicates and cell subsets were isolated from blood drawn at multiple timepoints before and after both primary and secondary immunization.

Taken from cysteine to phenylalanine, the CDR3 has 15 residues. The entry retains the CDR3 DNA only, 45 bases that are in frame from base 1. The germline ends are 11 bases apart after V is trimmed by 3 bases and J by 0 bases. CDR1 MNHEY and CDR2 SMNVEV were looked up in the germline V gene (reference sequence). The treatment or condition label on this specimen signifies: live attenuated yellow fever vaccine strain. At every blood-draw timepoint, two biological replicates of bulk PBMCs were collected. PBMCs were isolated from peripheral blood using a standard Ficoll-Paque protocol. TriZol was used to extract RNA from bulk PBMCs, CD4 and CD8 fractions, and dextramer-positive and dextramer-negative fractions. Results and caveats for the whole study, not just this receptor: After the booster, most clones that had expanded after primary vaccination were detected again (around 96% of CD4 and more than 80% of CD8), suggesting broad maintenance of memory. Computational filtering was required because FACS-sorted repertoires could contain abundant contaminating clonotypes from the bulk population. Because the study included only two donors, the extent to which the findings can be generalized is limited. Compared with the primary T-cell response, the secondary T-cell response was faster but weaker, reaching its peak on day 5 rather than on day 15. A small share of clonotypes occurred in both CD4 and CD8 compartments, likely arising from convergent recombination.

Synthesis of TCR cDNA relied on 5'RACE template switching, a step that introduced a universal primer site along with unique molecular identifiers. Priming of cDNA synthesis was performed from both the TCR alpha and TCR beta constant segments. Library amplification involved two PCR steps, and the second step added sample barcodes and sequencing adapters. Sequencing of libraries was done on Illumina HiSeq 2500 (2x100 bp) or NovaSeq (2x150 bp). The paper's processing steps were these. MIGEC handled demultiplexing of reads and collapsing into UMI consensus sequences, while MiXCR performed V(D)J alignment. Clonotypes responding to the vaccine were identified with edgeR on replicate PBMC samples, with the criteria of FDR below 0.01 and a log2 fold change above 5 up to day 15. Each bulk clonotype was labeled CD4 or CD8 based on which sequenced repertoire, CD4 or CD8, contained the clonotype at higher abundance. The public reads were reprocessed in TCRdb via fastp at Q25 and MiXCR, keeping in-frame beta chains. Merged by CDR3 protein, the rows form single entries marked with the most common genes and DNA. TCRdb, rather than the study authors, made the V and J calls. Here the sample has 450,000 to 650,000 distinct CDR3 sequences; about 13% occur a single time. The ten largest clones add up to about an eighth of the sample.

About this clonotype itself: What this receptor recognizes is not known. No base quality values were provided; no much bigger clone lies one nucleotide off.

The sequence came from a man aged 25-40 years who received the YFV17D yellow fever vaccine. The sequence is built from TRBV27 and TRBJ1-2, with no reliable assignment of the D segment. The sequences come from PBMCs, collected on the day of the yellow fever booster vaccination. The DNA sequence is TGTGCCAGCAGTTTGAACCCAGCTGCTAACTATGGCTACACCTTC. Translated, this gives CASSLNPAANYGYTF.